These 17 T cell receptor beta chains were all obtained from the same sample, sequenced in a study of TIL therapy for anti-PD-1-resistant metastatic lung cancer. The libraries were made with immunoSEQ v3. Here immunoSEQ multiplex PCR was the method, and the copy in TCRdb shows in-frame clones only, minus some. The sample comprises approximately 15,000 clones, about 82% of which are singletons, and roughly 0.93% rests with the top ten. Sample time point: pre-treatment sample, taken before nivolumab and TIL therapy. The starting material was blood, obtained at baseline. The receptors shown here come from a person aged 25-85 years with non-small cell lung cancer.

The CDR3 region is CASSLGYNEQFF. CDR3 sequence (DNA): TGTGCCAGCAGCTTAGGGTACAATGAGCAGTTCTTC. The gene calls are TRBV7-2 and TRBJ2-1; D is uncertain. V was cut by 1 base and J by 4 bases, with 2 bases left in between. The CDR3 loop spans 12 amino acids. From germline, CDR1 is SGHTA and CDR2 FQGNSA.

Points on this clone: The sample carries other DNA sequences with the same CDR3. The chain couples TRBV7-2 to TRBJ1-2; 9 bases fit TRBD1. The germline V gene encodes CDR1 SGHTA and CDR2 FQGNSA. Trimming took 6 bases from V and 6 from J; bases not matched to a gene: 2. The CDR3 length is 12 residues. The CDR3 here is CASRRQGDGYTF. In DNA, the CDR3 is TGTGCCAGCAGACGACAGGGGGATGGCTACACCTTC.

V gene TRBV4-2 combines with J gene TRBJ2-1, with 11 bases lining up with TRBD2. CDR1 LGHNA and CDR2 YNFKEQ come from the germline V gene. The CDR3 is 18 amino acids. Trimming removed 2 bases from V and 6 bases from J; junction bases left unmatched: 12. Written as DNA, the CDR3 is TGTGCCAGCAGCCAACCAGCCCTGACTAGCGGGATAGGCAATGAGCAGTTCTTC. Translating it yields CASSQPALTSGIGNEQFF.

This chain uses TRBV7-3 with TRBJ2-3; D may be TRBD2 (5 bases). The V gene's germline CDR1 is SGHTA and CDR2 FQGTGA. CDR3 length equals 14 residues. V was trimmed by 5 bases and J by 6 bases, leaving 15 bases between them. The CDR3, as DNA: TGTGCCAGCAGCAATCGGGGAGAAAGCGATACGCAGTATTTT. Residues: CASSNRGESDTQYF.

The chain couples TRBV30 to TRBJ2-3; TRBD2 is a possible D gene (5 bases). Germline V gene sequence: CDR1 GTSNPN, CDR2 SVGIG (reference sequence). V was cut by 3 bases and J by 0 bases, with 16 bases left in between. This CDR3 region has 16 residues. The CDR3 coding sequence is TGTGCCTGGAGAGGCCAACTAAGCGGTAGCACAGATACGCAGTATTTT. Protein: CAWRGQLSGSTDTQYF.

This sequence joins TRBV10-3 and TRBJ1-5; D remains unclear. Germline V gene data show CDR1 as ENHRY and CDR2 as SYGVKD. The CDR3 extends over 18 amino acids. Trimming removed 0 bases from V and 2 bases from J, with 17 bases in between. CDR3 amino acids: CAISESIVIRSRNQPQHF. The CDR3 DNA reads as TGTGCCATCAGTGAGTCGATTGTTATACGTTCCCGCAATCAGCCCCAGCATTTT.

The rearrangement uses TRBV28 and TRBJ2-6, with TRBD1 matching over 8 bases. The ends lost 8 bases at V and 2 bases at J; junction bases unmatched: 14. This CDR3 is 18 amino acids long. Germline CDR1 MDHEN, CDR2 SYDVKM. The CDR3 region has the DNA TGTGCCAGCGAGGGTGACAGGGGAGGTGTAGCTGGGGCCAACGTCCTGACTTTC. The encoded protein is CASEGDRGGVAGANVLTF.

The rearrangement uses TRBV4-2 and TRBJ2-3; D is tentatively TRBD1 or TRBD2 (6 bases each). The CDR3 has 17 residues. The V end lost 3 bases, the J end lost 4 bases, and 20 bases lay between the germline ends. Germline CDR1 reads LGHNA; CDR2 reads YNFKEQ. Here the CDR3 reads CASSQARNRRGADTQYF. CDR3 sequence (DNA): TGTGCCAGCAGCCAGGCCCGGAATCGGAGGGGGGCAGATACGCAGTATTTT.

The CDR3 bases are TGTGCCAGTAGCCGAGGACAGGGGGGCGCAGATACGCAGTATTTT. Residues: CASSRGQGGADTQYF. The chain recombines TRBV19 with TRBJ2-3; TRBD1 matches 10 bases. The ends lost 6 bases at V and 4 bases at J; junction bases unmatched: 7. This CDR3 is built from 15 residues. Germline V gene lookup returns CDR1 LNHDA and CDR2 SQIVND (reference sequence). The complete variable domain, with remaining parts taken from reference TRBV19 and TRBJ2-3, reads DGGITQSPKYLFRKEGQNVTLSCEQNLNHDAMYWYRQDPGQGLRLIYYSQIVNDFQKGDIAEGYSVSREKKESFPLTVTSAQKNPTAFYLCASSRGQGGADTQYFGPGTRLTVL.

The chain combines TRBV7-9 with TRBJ2-7; no definite D call. In germline, CDR1 is SEHNR, CDR2 FQNEAQ (reference sequence). V shed 4 bases and J shed 0 bases, with 19 bases lying between them. This CDR3 is built from 17 residues. CDR3 nucleotide sequence: TGTGCCAGCAGCTCCGATCTGCACCGGGCCAGCTCCTACGAGCAGTACTTC. The encoded protein is CASSSDLHRASSYEQYF.

The chain has TRBV5-1 and TRBJ2-4; TRBD1 agrees at 7 bases. V trimming: 5 bases; J trimming: 0 bases; junction bases outside the gene matches: 2. This CDR3 spans 14 amino acids. Germline-derived CDR1 and CDR2 are SGHRS and YFSETQ. The CDR3 DNA reads as TGCGCCAGCAGGACAGGGCTAGCCAAAAACATTCAGTACTTC. Translation gives CASRTGLAKNIQYF.

In regard to this clone: Distinct nucleotide sequences in the sample also encode this CDR3. The genes are TRBV4-3 and TRBJ1-6; D call uncertain. Germline-derived CDR1 and CDR2 are LGHNA and YSLEER. The CDR3 contains 14 residues. The V gene lost 2 bases and the J gene lost 10 bases, with 12 bases spanning the gap. This CDR3 reads CASSQFRGGSPLHF. The CDR3 DNA reads as TGCGCCAGCAGCCAATTCCGAGGAGGATCACCCCTCCACTTT.

The CDR3 is CAISEWEEDPDGYTF. The CDR3 nucleotides are TGTGCCATCAGTGAATGGGAGGAGGACCCGGATGGCTACACCTTC. The rearrangement joins TRBV10-3 to TRBJ1-2; D unclear. V dropped 3 bases and J dropped 6 bases, with 17 bases sitting between them. Germline CDR1 is ENHRY and CDR2 is SYGVKD. The CDR3 runs 15 residues.

This chain links TRBV6-1 with TRBJ2-1, with TRBD2 matching 12 bases. Germline lookup yields CDR1 MNHNS and CDR2 SASEGT. With V trimmed by 8 bases and J by 9 bases, 11 bases remained unmatched. The CDR3 consists of 15 residues. The CDR3 DNA is TGTGCCAGCGTAAGGACTAGCGGGGCAACAGTTGAGCAGTTCTTC. Protein product: CASVRTSGATVEQFF.

V is TRBV19 and J is TRBJ2-1, with a possible D match to TRBD1 (5 bases). V was clipped by 3 bases and J by 2 bases, with 11 bases between them. The germline gives CDR1 LNHDA, CDR2 SQIVND (reference sequence). The CDR3 has 15 residues. The CDR3 protein is CASSMRQPPYNEQFF. CDR3 nucleotides: TGTGCCAGTAGTATGCGACAGCCCCCCTACAATGAGCAGTTCTTC. The whole variable domain, filled in from reference TRBV19 and TRBJ2-1, reads DGGITQSPKYLFRKEGQNVTLSCEQNLNHDAMYWYRQDPGQGLRLIYYSQIVNDFQKGDIAEGYSVSREKKESFPLTVTSAQKNPTAFYLCASSMRQPPYNEQFFGPGTRLTVL.

The rearrangement joins TRBV7-2 to TRBJ2-5; 7 bases agree with TRBD1. Germline V CDR1 and CDR2: SGHTA, FQGNSA. V lost 2 bases to trimming and J lost 5 bases; unmatched junction nucleotides: 8. The CDR3 length is 15 residues. The CDR3 nucleotides are TGTGCCAGCAGCTTAATCTTGGGACAGAGGGAGACCCAGTACTTC. Its protein product is CASSLILGQRETQYF.

This chain uses TRBV7-3 with TRBJ2-3; D ambiguous. This CDR3 contains 13 residues. V lost 2 bases, J lost 5 bases, and 8 bases lay in between. Germline-derived CDR1 and CDR2 are SGHTA and FQGTGA. The CDR3 loop is CASSLGQQDTQYF. The CDR3 nucleotides are TGTGCCAGCAGCTTAGGCCAGCAAGATACGCAGTATTTT.